This T cell receptor beta chain was identified in a study of T-cell memory formation after mild COVID-19. TCRdb re-analysed the 5' RACE reads in MiXCR, keeping a single row per CDR3 protein. There are 250,000 to 300,000 distinct CDR3 sequences in the sample; under 20% occur only once, and 23% lies in the top ten. Study results and limitations: Pre-infection memory harbored some responding clones, suggesting cross-reactive memory joined. Whether day 37 second-wave clones are SARS-CoV-2-specific was not confirmed. There was a balanced CD4/CD8 profile in clones contracting day 15 to 85, and later expanders leaned CD4+.

CDR3 length equals 14 residues. In germline, CDR1 is SGHTA, CDR2 FQGNSA. Between the trimmed V and J ends, which lost 3 bases and 3 bases, there was a span of 11 bases. Turning to this clonotype: The antigen remains unidentified.

The chain uses TRBV7-2 and TRBJ1-1; D gene uncertain. This clonotype originated in a man in his late teens or twenties who had mild COVID-19 (a few samples of this study predate the infection). Cell type and time point are not known. Sequenced sample: PBMCs or a T cell subset sorted from them (not recorded which). This CDR3 is CASSFRTPYTEAFF. DNA of the CDR3: TGTGCCAGCAGCTTCCGGACTCCCTACACTGAAGCTTTCTTT. Variable domain in full (rest from reference TRBV7-2 and TRBJ1-1): GAGVSQSPSNKVTEKGKDVELRCDPISGHTALYWYRQSLGQGLEFLIYFQGNSAPDKSGLPSDRFSAERTGGSVSTLTIQRTQQEDSAVYLCASSFRTPYTEAFFGQGTRLTVV.